These 32 T cell receptor beta chains share one sample of origin, sequenced in a study of glioma-infiltrating T cells after dendritic cell vaccination. Regarding time point: after dendritic cell vaccination, including at tumor progression/relapse. Repertoires were generated with immunoSEQ multiplex PCR, while TCRdb's copy carries only in-frame clones and drops some. The table includes over 80,000 clones, roughly four fifths detected once. The material was blood, obtained after dendritic cell vaccination. The receptor source for this set is a human donor with glioblastoma.

This chain links TRBV5-1 with TRBJ1-4; the match to TRBD1 covers 9 bases. The CDR3 extends over 15 amino acids. J was trimmed by 7 bases and V by 5 bases; bases with no gene match: 9. CDR1 is SGHRS and CDR2 is YFSETQ in the germline V gene. The CDR3: CASSQQGAGSEKLFF. DNA of the CDR3: TGCGCCAGCAGTCAACAGGGGGCTGGAAGTGAAAAACTGTTTTTT.

The chain joins TRBV2 to TRBJ2-1, with 10 bases matching TRBD1. Trimming at V came to 8 bases and at J to 6 bases, leaving 1 base not matched to a gene. This CDR3 has 12 amino acids. Germline lookup yields CDR1 SNHLY and CDR2 FYNNEI. The CDR3 DNA is TGTGCCAGCGGACAGGGGGTCAATGAGCAGTTCTTC. It yields the protein CASGQGVNEQFF.

The chain recombines TRBV29-1 with TRBJ2-7, with 8 bases aligning to TRBD1. This CDR3 has 13 amino acids. The V segment lost 6 bases and the J segment 3 bases; nucleotides outside the gene matches: 7. Looked up from germline, CDR1 is SQVTM and CDR2 is ANQGSEA. CDR3 nucleotides: TGCAGCGTGAAGGGACAGGCTTACTACGAGCAGTACTTC. This codes for CSVKGQAYYEQYF.

The chain uses TRBV4-1 and TRBJ2-5, with D perhaps matching TRBD2 (6 bases). The CDR3 is made up of 16 amino acids. V shed 4 bases and J shed 3 bases, with 18 bases lying between them. The germline V gene has CDR1 MGHRA and CDR2 YSYEKL. The chain's CDR3 is CASSLYPGGPKETQYF. The CDR3 DNA sequence: TGCGCCAGCAGCCTTTACCCAGGAGGGCCAAAAGAGACCCAGTACTTC.

V is TRBV7-3 and J is TRBJ2-1; 11 bases align to TRBD2. Germline V gene data show CDR1 as SGHTA and CDR2 as FQGTGA. Germline trimming cut 5 bases from V and 9 bases from J; bases unmatched to any gene: 3. This CDR3 has 13 amino acids. The CDR3 nucleotides read TGTGCCAGCAGCCAGGGGACTAGCGGTGAGCAGTTCTTC. The encoded protein is CASSQGTSGEQFF.

This clone was counted once. This chain uses TRBV6-1 with TRBJ1-2, with D possibly TRBD1 on 6 matching bases. This CDR3 comprises 16 residues. Germline CDR1 reads MNHNS; CDR2 reads SASEGT. V lost 4 bases to trimming and J lost 0 bases, with 15 bases between them. DNA for the CDR3: TGTGCCAGCAGTGGCATCGGGACACTAGCTAACTATGGCTACACCTTC. It encodes CASSGIGTLANYGYTF.

The chain employs TRBV2 and TRBJ2-7; 11 bases line up with TRBD2. The CDR3 covers 16 residues. Germline CDR1 reads SNHLY; CDR2 reads FYNNEI. V gave up 6 bases and J gave up 0 bases; unmatched junction bases: 7. The DNA of the CDR3 is TGTGCCAGCAGGAGACCCACTAGCGGGAGCTCCTACGAGCAGTACGTC. Residues: CASRRPTSGSSYEQYV.

This clone was observed many times. V is TRBV5-5 and J is TRBJ2-5, with a tentative D call TRBD2 (7 bases). The V end was cut by 4 bases, the J end by 5 bases, with 18 bases between. CDR3 length: 15 residues. Germline loops: CDR1 SGHKS, CDR2 YYEKEE (reference sequence). The CDR3 sequence: CASSPGVGGPETQYF. The CDR3 coding sequence is TGTGCCAGCAGCCCTGGCGTGGGGGGGCCGGAGACCCAGTACTTC.

The chain joins TRBV18 to TRBJ2-1; a weak D match, TRBD2 (5 bases). The V gene's germline CDR1 is KGHSH and CDR2 LQKENI. This CDR3 spans 13 amino acids. The ends were cut back, 1 base at V and 8 bases at J, with 9 bases in the middle. CDR3 region: CASSPQGAYEQFF. Written as DNA, the CDR3 is TGTGCCAGCTCACCACAGGGAGCATATGAGCAGTTCTTC.

The chain has TRBV19 and TRBJ1-1; TRBD1 matches at 7 bases. The CDR3 is made up of 16 amino acids. V lost 1 base to trimming and J lost 4 bases; unmatched junction nucleotides: 9. Germline V gene lookup returns CDR1 LNHDA and CDR2 SQIVND (reference sequence). The CDR3 DNA follows: TGTGCCAGTAGTATAGGGGTGAACAGGGGTATCACTGAAGCTTTCTTT. Amino acids: CASSIGVNRGITEAFF.

The CDR3 here is CAWTQGWGGSYNEQFF. DNA for the CDR3: TGTGCCTGGACCCAGGGTTGGGGGGGCTCCTACAATGAGCAGTTCTTC. The rearrangement links TRBV30 to TRBJ2-1; 7 nucleotides match TRBD2. The trim removed 4 bases at V and 0 bases at J, leaving 9 bases unmatched. The CDR3 sequence is 16 residues long. Germline values: CDR1 GTSNPN, CDR2 SVGIG (reference sequence).

V gene TRBV6-5 combines with J gene TRBJ1-2; D gene ambiguous. The germline V gene has CDR1 MNHEY and CDR2 SVGAGI. CDR3 length: 12 amino acids. The V end lost 7 bases, the J end lost 0 bases, and 6 bases lay between the germline ends. The CDR3 DNA sequence: TGTGCCAGCATGAGAGCTAACTATGGCTACACCTTC. Residues: CASMRANYGYTF.

The CDR3 DNA follows: TGTGCCAGCAGCTTTAGCGGGACATACAATGAGCAGTTCTTC. It specifies CASSFSGTYNEQFF. This rearrangement joins TRBV5-4 to TRBJ2-1, with TRBD2 matching over 8 bases. Trimming took 2 bases from V and 4 from J; bases not matched to a gene: 2. The CDR3 spans 14 residues. Germline CDR1 SGHNT, CDR2 YYREEE (reference sequence).

The chain combines TRBV5-1 with TRBJ1-4, with 7 bases fitting TRBD1. Germline V CDR1 and CDR2: SGHRS, YFSETQ. V lost 2 bases to trimming and J lost 4 bases; unmatched junction nucleotides: 8. The CDR3 runs 16 residues. Here the CDR3 DNA reads TGCGCCAGCAGCTTCCGACAGGGTGGTGGTAATGAAAAACTGTTTTTT. Translated: CASSFRQGGGNEKLFF.

The chain links TRBV5-1 to TRBJ2-5; maybe TRBD1 (5 bases). The CDR3 spans 13 residues. V was trimmed by 4 bases and J by 5 bases, leaving 12 bases between them. From germline, CDR1 is SGHRS and CDR2 YFSETQ. The CDR3 protein is CASSLRGSETQYF. CDR3 nucleotides: TGCGCCAGCAGCCTAAGGGGTAGCGAGACCCAGTACTTC.

This clone was seen a few times. The gene calls are TRBV10-1 and TRBJ2-3; 7 bases line up with TRBD2. J gave up 4 bases and V 4 bases, and 5 bases lay outside the gene matches. The CDR3 contains 14 residues. The germline V gene encodes CDR1 WNHNN and CDR2 SYGVQD (reference sequence). CDR3 loop: CASSGRGVADTQYF. CDR3 nucleotide sequence: TGCGCCAGCAGTGGTCGGGGGGTCGCAGATACGCAGTATTTT.

The chain joins TRBV10-3 to TRBJ2-7, with 9 bases aligning to TRBD1. Trimming at V came to 6 bases and at J to 3 bases, leaving 12 bases not matched to a gene. There are 16 residues in the CDR3. Looked up from germline, CDR1 is ENHRY and CDR2 is SYGVKD. This CDR3 is CAISSRTGGFHYEQYV. DNA of the CDR3: TGTGCCATCAGCTCAAGAACAGGGGGCTTTCACTACGAGCAGTACGTC.

The chain carries TRBV6-5 and TRBJ1-5, with D perhaps TRBD1 (6 bases). Germline assignment: CDR1 MNHEY and CDR2 SVGAGI. V dropped 5 bases and J dropped 1 base, with 12 bases sitting between them. CDR3 size: 15 residues. For the CDR3, the DNA is TGTGCCAGCAGTCCCGACAGGCCGAGCAATCAGCCCCAGCATTTT. Its protein product is CASSPDRPSNQPQHF.

This clone was counted between two and nine times. The chain recombines TRBV27 with TRBJ2-7, with D perhaps TRBD1 (6 bases). Trimming cost V 3 bases and J 6 bases, with 12 bases left between them. Germline loops: CDR1 MNHEY, CDR2 SMNVEV (reference sequence). The CDR3 has 13 residues. This chain's CDR3 is CASSFGGPSEQYF. The CDR3 DNA sequence: TGTGCCAGCAGTTTTGGGGGCCCGAGCGAGCAGTACTTC.

The chain links TRBV2 to TRBJ2-7; a possible D gene is TRBD2 (5 bases). V lost 7 bases to trimming and J lost 1 base, with 11 bases between them. Looked up from germline, CDR1 is SNHLY and CDR2 is FYNNEI. The CDR3 runs to 13 residues. The CDR3 nucleotides are TGTGCCAGCACCCTAGACTATTCCTACGAGCAGTACGTC. Translated: CASTLDYSYEQYV.

The CDR3 nucleotides are TGTGCCAGCAGCGTTGGGGGCCAGCTCTACAATGAGCAGTTCTTC. It is translated as CASSVGGQLYNEQFF. The chain carries TRBV9 and TRBJ2-1; a weak D match, TRBD1 (6 bases). This CDR3 region has 15 residues. Germline values: CDR1 SGDLS, CDR2 YYNGEE. V lost 2 bases and J 3 bases, leaving 12 bases between the germline ends. The full variable domain, in which reference TRBV9 and TRBJ2-1 provide the parts outside the CDR3, is DSGVTQTPKHLITATGQRVTLRCSPRSGDLSVYWYQQSLDQGLQFLIQYYNGEERAKGNILERFSAQQFPDLHSELNLSSLELGDSALYFCASSVGGQLYNEQFFGPGTRLTVL.

The V call is TRBV5-1, the J call TRBJ2-5; tentatively, D is TRBD1 (5 bases). There are 15 residues in the CDR3. Trimming shortened V by 2 bases and J by 4 bases, and 15 bases separated the two germline ends. Germline lookup yields CDR1 SGHRS and CDR2 YFSETQ. CDR3 residues: CASSFQGSSGETQYF. CDR3 DNA sequence: TGCGCCAGCAGCTTCCAGGGTTCGTCAGGAGAGACCCAGTACTTC.

The V call is TRBV2, the J call TRBJ1-3; D is possibly TRBD1 (5 bases). This CDR3 contains 15 residues. Germline loops: CDR1 SNHLY, CDR2 FYNNEI. The V end lost 2 bases, the J end lost 3 bases, and 11 bases lay between the germline ends. The CDR3: CASSELGGIGNTIYF. In nucleotides, the CDR3 is TGTGCCAGCAGTGAATTGGGGGGGATTGGAAACACCATATATTTT.

J is TRBJ2-1 and V is TRBV14; 10 bases line up with TRBD2. The germline V gene has CDR1 SGHDN and CDR2 FVKESK. The CDR3 totals 17 residues. The J segment lost 0 bases and the V segment lost 4 bases, leaving 6 bases of the junction unmatched. In DNA, the CDR3 is TGTGCCAGCAGCCCACTAACTAGCGGGGCCTCCTACAATGAGCAGTTCTTC. Translated, it gives CASSPLTSGASYNEQFF. The full variable domain, with the rest looked up from reference TRBV14 and TRBJ2-1, is EAGVTQFPSHSVIEKGQTVTLRCDPISGHDNLYWYRRVMGKEIKFLLHFVKESKQDESGMPNNRFLAERTGGTYSTLKVQPAELEDSGVYFCASSPLTSGASYNEQFFGPGTRLTVL.

V gene TRBV25-1 combines with J gene TRBJ1-2; 10 bases are shared with TRBD1. The J segment lost 7 bases and the V segment lost 4 bases, leaving 9 bases of the junction unmatched. The V gene's germline CDR1 is MGHDK and CDR2 SYGVNS. This CDR3 comprises 15 residues. The CDR3 DNA is TGTGCCAGCAGTGCGGTGGGACAGGGGATCACTGGCTACACCTTC. This encodes CASSAVGQGITGYTF.

The rearrangement uses TRBV15 and TRBJ1-3; the D is unclear. The V gene's germline CDR1 is LNHNV and CDR2 YYDKDF (reference sequence). This CDR3 has 15 residues. Trimming took 0 bases from V and 0 from J, leaving 6 bases between them. The CDR3 loop is CATSREERSGNTIYF. The CDR3 nucleotides are TGTGCCACCAGCAGAGAGGAGCGCTCTGGAAACACCATATATTTT. Full variable domain (remainder filled in from reference TRBV15 and TRBJ1-3): DAMVIQNPRYQVTQFGKPVTLSCSQTLNHNVMYWYQQKSSQAPKLLFHYYDKDFNNEADTPDNFQSRRPNTSFCFLDIRSPGLGDTAMYLCATSREERSGNTIYFGEGSWLTVV.

V usage is TRBV9 and J usage is TRBJ2-3, with TRBD2 matching 9 bases. Germline V CDR1 and CDR2: SGDLS, YYNGEE. CDR3 length: 15 amino acids. The V gene end was trimmed by 0 bases and the J gene end by 3 bases; junction bases not matched to a gene: 2. CDR3 DNA sequence: TGTGCCAGCAGCGTAGGCGGGGGGGCGACAGATACGCAGTATTTT. Residues: CASSVGGGATDTQYF.

The chain carries TRBV9 and TRBJ1-2; tentative D call: TRBD1 (6 bases). The V gene lost 0 bases and the J gene lost 4 bases, with 10 bases spanning the gap. CDR1 is SGDLS, CDR2 YYNGEE, per germline. This CDR3 is 14 amino acids long. The CDR3 spells CASSVGGPGYGYTF. CDR3 nucleotides: TGTGCCAGCAGCGTAGGGGGGCCCGGCTATGGCTACACCTTC. Full variable domain (missing parts from reference TRBV9 and TRBJ1-2): DSGVTQTPKHLITATGQRVTLRCSPRSGDLSVYWYQQSLDQGLQFLIQYYNGEERAKGNILERFSAQQFPDLHSELNLSSLELGDSALYFCASSVGGPGYGYTFGSGTRLTVV.

The chain joins TRBV19 to TRBJ1-1; a possible D gene is TRBD1 (5 bases). This CDR3 contains 16 residues. Germline lookup yields CDR1 LNHDA and CDR2 SQIVND (reference sequence). V was shortened by 4 bases and J by 5 bases, with 20 bases between the two germline ends. The CDR3 spells CASSKARGGRRTEAFF. The CDR3 DNA sequence: TGTGCCAGTAGTAAGGCGCGGGGGGGGAGGAGGACTGAAGCTTTCTTT.

The chain employs TRBV30 and TRBJ1-5, with a tentative D call TRBD1 (6 bases). V lost 1 base, J lost 4 bases, and 14 bases lay in between. The CDR3 extends over 15 amino acids. Looked up from germline, CDR1 is GTSNPN and CDR2 is SVGIG (reference sequence). CDR3 region: CAWSALTGSNQPQHF. The CDR3 region has the DNA TGTGCCTGGAGTGCCCTTACAGGGAGTAATCAGCCCCAGCATTTT.

CDR3 region: CATSKTSGSVTEAFF. The CDR3 DNA reads TGTGCCACCAGCAAGACGAGCGGTTCGGTGACTGAAGCTTTCTTT. This chain connects TRBV15 to TRBJ1-1, with no clear D. The CDR3 consists of 15 residues. V lost 4 bases and J lost 5, with 17 bases in between. Germline V gene sequence: CDR1 LNHNV, CDR2 YYDKDF (reference sequence). Variable domain in full (rest from reference TRBV15 and TRBJ1-1): DAMVIQNPRYQVTQFGKPVTLSCSQTLNHNVMYWYQQKSSQAPKLLFHYYDKDFNNEADTPDNFQSRRPNTSFCFLDIRSPGLGDTAMYLCATSKTSGSVTEAFFGQGTRLTVV.

The chain carries TRBV5-1 and TRBJ2-7, with TRBD1 matching 12 bases. The CDR3 has 14 amino acids. Trimming removed 4 bases from V and 10 bases from J; junction bases left unmatched: 9. Germline CDR1 is SGHRS and CDR2 is YFSETQ. This chain's CDR3 is CASSANRDRGHQYF. CDR3 sequence (DNA): TGCGCCAGCAGCGCCAACCGGGACAGGGGGCACCAGTACTTC.